Shown below are 12 T cell receptor beta chains from a single sample sequenced in a study of Ad26.COV2.S vaccination and SARS-CoV-2 variants. Stated treatment: over 15 received Ad26.COV2.S at low or high dose, single or two shots; 5 received placebo; per-sample allocation not given. Sampling occurred on day 63 after the first vaccine or placebo injection. Sequencing used immunoSEQ multiplex PCR; TCRdb keeps in-frame clones, though not all of them. The sample shows around 320,000 clones, around 87% of them seen only once. The sequencing here drew on peripheral blood, taken in a trial of Ad26.COV2.S vaccine versus placebo. The receptors originated from a person between 18 and 65 years old who received the Ad26.COV2.S COVID-19 vaccine or a placebo.

The chain is built from TRBV19 and TRBJ2-3; TRBD2 matches at 8 bases. V dropped 1 base and J dropped 11; count of bases not matched to a gene: 11. CDR1 is LNHDA and CDR2 is SQIVND in the germline V gene (reference sequence). The CDR3 sequence is 15 residues long. CDR3 nucleotides: TGTGCCAGTAGTATAGCCGGGGGACTAGTAGAAGTGCAGTATTTT. Translation gives CASSIAGGLVEVQYF.

In its sample, this clone was seen a few times. The chain is built from TRBV27 and TRBJ1-5; TRBD1 might be the D (5 bases). The CDR3 is 14 residues long. V was cut by 2 bases and J by 0 bases, with 5 bases left in between. The germline gives CDR1 MNHEY, CDR2 SMNVEV (reference sequence). CDR3 DNA: TGTGCCAGCAGTTTACAGGGTAGCAATCAGCCCCAGCATTTT. This translates into CASSLQGSNQPQHF.

The chain is built from TRBV7-8 and TRBJ1-1; no clear D. Trimming left V 1 base short and J 0 bases short, with 6 bases between. Germline V gives CDR1 SGHVS, CDR2 FQNEAQ. This CDR3 comprises 14 residues. This chain's CDR3 is CASSLGTVNTEAFF. In DNA form, the CDR3 reads TGTGCCAGCAGCTTAGGGACCGTGAACACTGAAGCTTTCTTT.

The chain has TRBV5-1 and TRBJ2-5; the D is unclear. This CDR3 has 13 residues. Germline V gene lookup returns CDR1 SGHRS and CDR2 YFSETQ. The V gene lost 1 base and the J gene lost 4 bases, with 8 bases spanning the gap. In DNA, the CDR3 is TGCGCCAGCAGCTTGTGGACGGCAGAGACCCAGTACTTC. This codes for CASSLWTAETQYF.

The genes are TRBV13 and TRBJ1-1; D not resolved. Germline V gene sequence: CDR1 PRHDT, CDR2 FYEKMQ (reference sequence). CDR3 size: 12 residues. Between the trimmed V and J ends, which lost 0 bases and 6 bases, there was a span of 5 bases. The CDR3 reads CASSLGEAEAFF. The CDR3 DNA is TGTGCCAGCAGCTTAGGGGAGGCTGAAGCTTTCTTT.

This chain uses TRBV6-5 with TRBJ1-3; tentative D call: TRBD1 (5 bases). V lost 6 bases and J 0 bases, leaving 12 bases between the germline ends. The germline gives CDR1 MNHEY, CDR2 SVGAGI. The CDR3 runs 15 residues. CDR3: CASSLKGYSGNTIYF. CDR3 in DNA: TGTGCCAGCAGCCTTAAGGGGTACTCTGGAAACACCATATATTTT.

The V call is TRBV5-1, the J call TRBJ2-5, with D possibly being TRBD1 (6 bases). V gave up 7 bases and J gave up 1 base, with 17 bases separating them. The CDR3 length is 15 residues. The germline gives CDR1 SGHRS, CDR2 YFSETQ. The CDR3 spells CASCRDTQFQETQYF. The DNA of the CDR3 is TGCGCCAGCTGTAGGGACACGCAATTCCAAGAGACCCAGTACTTC. The full variable domain, rest sourced from reference TRBV5-1 and TRBJ2-5, is KAGVTQTPRYLIKTRGQQVTLSCSPISGHRSVSWYQQTPGQGLQFLFEYFSETQRNKGNFPGRFSGRQFSNSRSEMNVSTLELGDSALYLCASCRDTQFQETQYFGPGTRLLVL.

This clone showed up just once. The chain uses TRBV10-3 and TRBJ2-3; tentative D call: TRBD1 (5 bases). Trimming took 7 bases from V and 0 from J, leaving 8 bases between them. The CDR3 spans 13 residues. The V gene's germline CDR1 is ENHRY and CDR2 SYGVKD. The DNA of the CDR3 is TGTGCCATCAACAAGGGGAGCACAGATACGCAGTATTTT. This sequence encodes CAINKGSTDTQYF.

The chain uses TRBV11-2 and TRBJ1-1; D remains ambiguous. CDR1 and CDR2 (germline): SGHAT, FQNNGV. The length of the CDR3 is 13 residues. V lost 1 base to trimming and J lost 10 bases, with 13 bases between them. CDR3 region: CASSLASSGRAFF. In DNA, the CDR3 is TGTGCCAGCAGCTTAGCTTCATCGGGAAGAGCTTTCTTT.

The chain uses TRBV6-5 and TRBJ1-2; D is uncertain. Per the germline V gene, CDR1 is MNHEY and CDR2 is SVGAGI. The CDR3 sequence is 13 residues long. V was shortened by 4 bases and J by 4 bases, with 10 bases between the two germline ends. CDR3 residues: CASSFGVRYGYTF. CDR3 nucleotides: TGTGCCAGCAGTTTCGGGGTCCGCTATGGCTACACCTTC.

The chain is built from TRBV30 and TRBJ1-6, with a weak D call TRBD1 (5 bases). The CDR3 contains 14 residues. The germline V gene has CDR1 GTSNPN and CDR2 SVGIG (reference sequence). V gave up 0 bases and J gave up 6 bases, with 9 bases separating them. For the CDR3, the DNA is TGTGCCTGGAGTGTAGGTCAGGGTAATTCACCCCTCCACTTT. Its protein is CAWSVGQGNSPLHF.

This clone was picked up a small number of times. The CDR3 protein is CASSQDYRGGIWELFF. DNA of the CDR3: TGCGCCAGCAGCCAAGATTACAGGGGGGGTATCTGGGAGCTGTTTTTT. The V gene is TRBV4-1, the J gene TRBJ2-2; D is possibly TRBD1 (8 bases). The germline V gene has CDR1 MGHRA and CDR2 YSYEKL. The CDR3 totals 16 residues. The V and J ends lost 0 bases and 9 bases respectively, with 17 bases between them.